These T cell receptor beta chains were read from a single sample in a study of immune evolution from preneoplasia to lung adenocarcinoma. Some clones are missing from TCRdb's copy, which holds only in-frame ones; the method was immunoSEQ multiplex PCR. The sample contains about 4,000 clones, about four fifths of which appear only once. Sequencing was carried out using FFPE adjacent normal lung tissue. The receptors were sampled from an older donor with lung adenocarcinoma. Both conserved end residues are part of each CDR3. A D gene is named only where the DNA matches it firmly.

j_gene: TRBJ2-2; d_gene: TRBD1; v_gene: TRBV9; CDR3nt: TGTGCCAGCAGCGTCGCCGCGACAGGGGCCAACACCGGGGAGCTGTTTTTT; CDR3aa: CASSVAATGANTGELFF
j_gene: TRBJ1-2; d_gene: .; v_gene: TRBV27; CDR3nt: TGTGCCAGCAGACGACGGGACAACTATGGCTACACCTTC; CDR3aa: CASRRRDNYGYTF
j_gene: TRBJ2-2; d_gene: TRBD1; v_gene: TRBV29-1; CDR3nt: TGCAGCGCCATACCGGGACAGGGAAACACCGGGGAGCTGTTTTTT; CDR3aa: CSAIPGQGNTGELFF
j_gene: TRBJ2-1; d_gene: TRBD2; v_gene: TRBV15; CDR3nt: TGTGCCACCAGCAAAGTAGCTAGCGGGAGTGGTGAGCAGTTCTTC; CDR3aa: CATSKVASGSGEQFF
j_gene: TRBJ1-1; d_gene: TRBD1; v_gene: TRBV6-9; CDR3nt: TGTGCCAGCAAACGGACAGGGATCCCTGAAGCTTTCTTT; CDR3aa: CASKRTGIPEAFF
j_gene: TRBJ2-5; d_gene: TRBD1; v_gene: TRBV14; CDR3nt: TGTGCCAGCAGCCAAGAGAGGGACAGGGCCCCCGGGCAAGAGACCCAGTACTTC; CDR3aa: CASSQERDRAPGQETQYF
j_gene: TRBJ1-5; d_gene: .; v_gene: TRBV30; CDR3nt: TGTGCCTGGAGTGAAGGGGGTGGGCAGCCCCAGCATTTT; CDR3aa: CAWSEGGGQPQHF
j_gene: TRBJ2-2; d_gene: .; v_gene: TRBV7-9; CDR3nt: TGTGCCAGCAGCTTAGCGTTGGACAGACCCACCGGGGAGCTGTTTTTT; CDR3aa: CASSLALDRPTGELFF
j_gene: TRBJ1-2; d_gene: TRBD1; v_gene: TRBV14; CDR3nt: TGTGCCAGCAGCCAGACGGGACAGCGCGGAGCTAACTATGGCTACACCTTC; CDR3aa: CASSQTGQRGANYGYTF
j_gene: TRBJ2-2; d_gene: .; v_gene: TRBV4-3; CDR3nt: TGCGCCAGCAGCCCTCAGAACACCGGGGAGCTGTTTTTT; CDR3aa: CASSPQNTGELFF